These T cell receptor beta chains were read from a single sample in a study of shared clonotypes between healthy human individuals. Only in-frame clones appear in the TCRdb table, and some are missing; sequencing was by immunoSEQ multiplex PCR. The table records roughly 2,000,000 clones, 80% to 95% of them present only once. The material sequenced was naive CD8+ T cells from PBMCs. These receptors originate from a man between 18 and 29 years old in good health. Some clones in this sample may be carry-over from other donors' samples. Each CDR3 is given with its conserved first and last residue. D genes are given only for firm matches. The size field is filled for only some rows; it gives once, few, many or a size class.

V	J	D	size	DNA	CDR3
TRBV6-1	TRBJ2-7	-	-	TGTGCCAGCAGTGAAAAAGTTAGCTACCTAGTGCAAGAATACGAGCAGTACTTC	CASSEKVSYLVQEYEQYF
TRBV9	TRBJ2-1	TRBD2	-	TGTGCCAGCAGCGCGATGAGCGGGAGACGGGATGGGAATGAGCAGTTCTTC	CASSAMSGRRDGNEQFF
TRBV6-5	TRBJ2-1	-	once	TGTGCCAGCAGTTACTTCGGCTCCTACAATGAGCAGTTCTTC	CASSYFGSYNEQFF
TRBV28	TRBJ2-5	-	-	TGTGCCAGCAGTCCAGGTCCGACCCAGTACTTC	CASSPGPTQYF
TRBV25-1	TRBJ1-1	TRBD1	few	TGTGCCAGCACCGGGACAGGGGTGAAAGGGACTGAAGCTTTCTTT	CASTGTGVKGTEAFF
TRBV9	TRBJ1-4	-	-	TGTGCCAGCAGTCAACAGGGTTCGGGTGAAAAACTGTTTTTT	CASSQQGSGEKLFF
TRBV19	TRBJ2-6	TRBD1	-	TGTGCCAGTTGGACAGGTCTAGTTACCGACTCTGGGGCCAACGTCCTGACTTTC	CASWTGLVTDSGANVLTF
TRBV28	TRBJ2-7	-	-	TGTGCCAGCAGTTCTCGACCCTACGAGCAGTACTTC	CASSSRPYEQYF
TRBV4-3	TRBJ2-3	TRBD2	-	TGCGCCAGCAGCCAAACTAGCGGGAGTAGGAATACGCAGTATTTT	CASSQTSGSRNTQYF
TRBV28	TRBJ1-1	TRBD1	-	TGTGCCAGCAGTTTGACAGGGAGGAACACTGAAGCTTTCTTT	CASSLTGRNTEAFF
TRBV20-1	TRBJ2-7	TRBD1	-	TGCAGCACAGGGGACAAGCAGTACTTC	CSTGDKQYF
TRBV27	TRBJ1-2	-	-	TGTGCCAGCGGTTCGGACAAATCTAACTATGGCTACACCTTC	CASGSDKSNYGYTF
TRBV7-9	TRBJ2-1	-	-	TGTGCCAGCAGCTCGAAGGGCTACAATGAGCAGTTCTTC	CASSSKGYNEQFF
TRBV27	TRBJ2-7	-	-	TGTGCCAGCAGTTTAGGCCACCACTACGAGCAGTACTTC	CASSLGHHYEQYF
TRBV4-3	TRBJ2-7	-	-	TGCGCCAGCAGCCAAGGTTACGGCAGATCCTCCTACGAGCAGTACTTC	CASSQGYGRSSYEQYF
TRBV28	TRBJ1-5	TRBD1	-	TGTGCCAGCAGTCTCGACCCACAGGGGTGGCGTCAGCCCCAGCATTTT	CASSLDPQGWRQPQHF
TRBV27	TRBJ1-4	TRBD1	-	TGTGCCAGCAGTCCAAAAAACAGGGGGCGCGGTGAAAAACTGTTTTTT	CASSPKNRGRGEKLFF
TRBV19	TRBJ2-1	TRBD2	-	TGTGCCAGTAGCCAAACGGGACTAGCGGAGGGGGGTTCCTACAATGAGCAGTTCTTC	CASSQTGLAEGGSYNEQFF
TRBV5-4	TRBJ2-7	TRBD1	-	TGTGCCAGCAGCCGGAGCCCGGGACAGGGAAGGCACGAGCAGTACTTC	CASSRSPGQGRHEQYF
TRBV28	TRBJ1-1	-	-	TGTGCCAGCAGTTCGACTGTTGAAGGAGGCACTGAAGCTTTCTTT	CASSSTVEGGTEAFF
TRBV29-1	TRBJ2-7	TRBD1	-	TGCAGCGTCCTAATCCGGGACAGGGGCCCCTACGAGCAGTACTTC	CSVLIRDRGPYEQYF
TRBV29-1	TRBJ2-7	TRBD2	-	TGCAGCGTTGAAGATCTGGGGACTAGCGGGAGCTACGAGCAGTACTTC	CSVEDLGTSGSYEQYF
TRBV6-4	TRBJ2-2	TRBD2	-	TGTGCCAGCAGAGTAGCGGGAGGGCCGAGGACCGGGGAGCTGTTTTTT	CASRVAGGPRTGELFF
TRBV7-9	TRBJ2-7	-	-	TGTGCCAGCAGCTTAGCGGGGGGCGGGTCCGCGGTGCAGTACTTC	CASSLAGGGSAVQYF
TRBV7-9	TRBJ2-1	-	-	TGTGCCAGCAGCCTGGTTTGGGATGAGCAGTTCTTC	CASSLVWDEQFF
TRBV28	TRBJ2-1	-	once	TGTGCCAGCAGCTTTCCTCCGAGCGGTGCGAGCTCCTACAATGAGCAGTTCTTC	CASSFPPSGASSYNEQFF
TRBV10-3	TRBJ2-1	-	-	TGTGCCATCAGCTCTAACCGGACGGGCAATTCCTACAATGAGCAGTTCTTC	CAISSNRTGNSYNEQFF
TRBV15	TRBJ2-1	TRBD1	-	TGTGCCACCAGCTACGACAGGGGTCGATACAATGAGCAGTTCTTC	CATSYDRGRYNEQFF
TRBV28	TRBJ1-1	-	-	TGTGCCAGCAGTTTATATCTGGCAGGGCTCATGAACACTGAAGCTTTCTTT	CASSLYLAGLMNTEAFF
TRBV27	TRBJ2-1	TRBD2	-	TGTGCCAGCAGTTTATTCGGACTAGCGGAGTACAATGAGCAGTTCTTC	CASSLFGLAEYNEQFF
TRBV15	TRBJ2-3	-	-	TGTGCCACCAGCAGAGAAGTGGCCTCGGGGACAGATACGCAGTATTTT	CATSREVASGTDTQYF
TRBV7-9	TRBJ1-4	-	once	TGTGCCAGCAGCCCTACTGAGGGGGGCGGTGAAAAACTGTTTTTT	CASSPTEGGGEKLFF
TRBV4-1	TRBJ1-4	-	once	TGCGCCAGCAGCCCACCCGGGGGGGACCTGTTTTTT	CASSPPGGDLFF
TRBV13	TRBJ2-5	-	-	TGTGCCAGCAGCCTCGGGATAGGGGGGCAAGAGACCCAGTACTTC	CASSLGIGGQETQYF
TRBV7-9	TRBJ1-2	TRBD1	-	TGTGCCAGCAGTCCAGGGGGCGGAGACACCTTC	CASSPGGGDTF
TRBV11-2	TRBJ1-1	-	-	TGTGCCAGCAGCTGGACCGTCACTGAAGCTTTCTTT	CASSWTVTEAFF
TRBV7-8	TRBJ1-5	-	few	TGTGCCAGCAGCTTAGTCAGGACAGCCTACAATCAGCCCCAGCATTTT	CASSLVRTAYNQPQHF
TRBV7-2	TRBJ2-5	TRBD2	-	TGTGCAACGGATAGCGGGATTGGGACCCAGTACTTC	CATDSGIGTQYF
TRBV14	TRBJ2-7	-	-	TGTGCCAGCAGCCTATCCTTAACAGGCGAGCAGTACTTC	CASSLSLTGEQYF
TRBV23-1	TRBJ1-2	TRBD1	-	TGCGCCAGCAGTCTGCCAGACAGGGGGCGGATGAAGAACTATGGCTACACCTTC	CASSLPDRGRMKNYGYTF
TRBV14	TRBJ1-1	TRBD1	few	TGTGCCAGCAGCCAAGGTGGACAGGGGTGGAACACTGAAGCTTTCTTT	CASSQGGQGWNTEAFF
TRBV27	TRBJ2-2	TRBD2	-	TGTGCCAGCAGTTCGGGACTAGCGGGATTCGCCGGGGAGCTGTTTTTT	CASSSGLAGFAGELFF
TRBV7-2	TRBJ1-5	-	-	TGTGCCAGCAGCTCCCCCTCCGCGGCAGGTTGGTCGGGCAATCAGCCCCAGCATTTT	CASSSPSAAGWSGNQPQHF
TRBV19	TRBJ2-1	TRBD2	-	TGTGCCAGTAGTATAGAGCGGGAGGGCCCCTACAATGAGCAGTTCTTC	CASSIEREGPYNEQFF
TRBV16	TRBJ1-4	-	-	TGTGCCAGCAGCCCTGCAGGGCCCCATGAAAAACTGTTTTTT	CASSPAGPHEKLFF
TRBV27	TRBJ2-7	TRBD1	once	TGTGCCAGCAGGTTCGGGACAGGGTGGGGTTTGCAGTACTTC	CASRFGTGWGLQYF
TRBV4-3	TRBJ2-5	-	-	TGCGCCAGCAGCCAAGTGGCAGAACAAGAGACCCAGTACTTC	CASSQVAEQETQYF
TRBV4-1	TRBJ2-7	TRBD2	-	TGCGCCAGCAGCCAAGATATGATTCGAGCGGGGGAGCAGTACTTC	CASSQDMIRAGEQYF
TRBV9	TRBJ2-3	-	once	TGTGCCAGCAGCGCGTCAGATACGCAGTATTTT	CASSASDTQYF
TRBV30	TRBJ2-7	-	-	TGTGCCTGGGGGGTTCCGACGGGCAGAACCTACGAGCAGTACTTC	CAWGVPTGRTYEQYF